This record covers a single TCR beta chain. This clone was observed a few times. This receptor's antigen is unknown. No clone much larger than this one lies a single base away; base qualities are absent. The data belong to a study of long-term antiretroviral therapy in people with HIV (dated by TCRdb to between 2020 and 2023). For the wider study: The earliest samples were collected approximately a decade before the 2015 WHO recommendation for immediate ART, a period when ART was typically delayed until CD4 counts fell. This retrospective serial study examined whether starting ART and sustained HIV suppression were associated with changes in the composition and diversity of the TRB repertoire in peripheral blood. A total of fewer than 200 cryopreserved PBMC samples were contributed to the cohort by 30 adults with confirmed HIV infection, with samples collected serially over a mean of 6 years (range 1-12). Of the approximately 28 participants with HIV, about a dozen were female. Test extractions of a monoclonal T-cell line alongside a few dozen polyclonal samples showed no cross-contamination during QIAcube processing.

Results and caveats for the whole study, not just this receptor: Since PBMC availability was limited, sequencing covered only the TCR beta chain, with no alpha chain pairing. HIV repertoires had narrower CDR3 length ranges than controls, and the network structure suggested an antigen-experienced repertoire that shifted only slightly toward naive after ART. Expanded TRB clones identified before ART initiation dominated the repertoire at all time points, although this dominance fluctuated and declined in many PLHIV after ART. Because cell numbers in pre-ART samples were limited, unsorted PBMC were profiled instead of sorted CD4+ and CD8+ T cells. Starting ART was linked to a significant rise in TRB diversity, yet even after long-term ART the diversity remained significantly lower than in transplant donor controls. No data were available on ART adherence, viral resistance or therapy changes, limiting inferences about post-ART repertoire changes. The samples span the years 2004 to 2017, and the ART regimens used may be less effective than current regimens.

Participants were included only if at least one PBMC sample before ART initiation and at least two post-ART samples were available. Every participant with HIV received treatment in the United States of America. Cryopreserved samples of roughly 0.95-10 million PBMC were thawed and washed before DNA extraction. At the time of the earliest PBMC sample, participants with HIV were aged between roughly 20 and 55 years. PBMC samples were contributed by each participant from 1-4 timepoints before ART initiation and 2-8 timepoints after ART initiation, with a median of 7 samples. Serial HIV viral load, CD4+ T-cell count, ART history and demographic data were obtained for every participant. Genomic DNA was extracted from unsorted PBMC with a Qiagen kit on a QIAcube, with processing performed in batches of 12 samples. The immunoSEQ hsTCRB v3.0 assay was used at survey level resolution for TRB variable region sequencing. A depth of about 35,000-50,000 T-cell genomes per sample was targeted for TRB sequencing. An Illumina MiSeq with a v3 150-cycle kit was used to sequence the pooled TRB libraries. Regarding the original processing steps: Repertoire analysis was performed in R inside a reproducible Nextflow workflow that covered QC, data transformation and analysis. Custom analyses were implemented in LymphoSeq2, an R package for AIRR-Seq data exploration. A handful of samples that produced fewer than 5000 total TRB sequences were removed, so about 200 HIV repertoires were analyzed. Among the roughly 190 retained HIV repertoires, 55 to 60 were collected before ART initiation and 129 after ART initiation. Each repertoire was downsampled to 5000 TRB nucleotide sequences, and summary statistics were averaged across 100 downsampling iterations. The analysis kept only TRB sequences whose CDR3 regions were at least seven amino acids long. Diversity was measured with a Shannon entropy-derived clonality score and the Gini coefficient. In the repertoire networks, any two of the top 5000 CDR3 amino acid sequences were linked whenever the two sequences differed by an edit distance of one. Antigen specificity groups and MHC restriction were predicted for TRB CDR3 amino acid sequences with GLIPH2. CDR3 amino acid sequences were matched against VDJdb and McPAS-TCR to flag known CMV, EBV, HIV or tissue antigen associations. Pre-ART, post-ART and control groups were compared with Wilcoxon signed-rank tests and Holm-Bonferroni correction. As stored in TCRdb, this immuneACCESS dataset retains in-frame rearrangements with V and J assigned. A fraction of the clones does not appear; measured against another copy, unresolved V genes explain less than half of the discrepancy, and the remainder lacks a known reason. The DNA was the basis for D and trimming; V, J and clone size are from that table. The sample table records about 20,000 clones; roughly 88% of these occur just once. Of the sample, around 9.5% falls within the top ten clones.

This material consisted of unsorted PBMCs, taken 1.2 years after starting antiretroviral therapy. This clonotype was obtained from a woman aged 40 to 50 with HIV.

The nucleotides read TGTGCCAGTAGTGCACCGGGACGAACCTACGAGCAGTACTTC. Translated, this gives CASSAPGRTYEQYF. The chain links TRBV19 with TRBJ2-7; the D gene is possibly TRBD1 or TRBD2, with 5 bases matching each. CDR1 is given as LNHDA and CDR2 as SQIVND, both from the germline V gene (reference sequence). Its CDR3 holds 14 amino acids, cysteine through phenylalanine. Only the CDR3 DNA is retained, 42 bases long and in frame from the first base. The V end loses 5 bases and the J end loses 2 bases, and a stretch of 13 bases separates them.